A single sample is the source of the 28 T cell receptor beta chains below, sequenced in a study of type 1 regulatory T cells. A single record per CDR3 protein comes from TCRdb applying MiXCR to the reads. This table holds about 42,000 distinct CDR3 sequences, roughly an eighth found once. For these TCRs, the target antigens are not known. Sequencing was performed on cultured non-Tr1 T cells, either the whole culture or a sorted T cell fraction (not recorded which). These TCRs come from a human donor in good health.

The table lists this clonotype with many counts. The chain has TRBV7-2 and TRBJ2-5, with 7 bases fitting TRBD2. V was clipped by 5 bases and J by 3 bases; unmatched bases: 6. The V gene's germline CDR1 is SGHTA and CDR2 FQGNSA. This CDR3 is 14 amino acids long. The CDR3 is CASSPWGGKETQYF. CDR3 bases: TGTGCCAGCAGCCCCTGGGGGGGTAAAGAGACCCAGTACTTC. Based on the CDR3 plus reference TRBV7-2 and TRBJ2-5, the full variable domain is GAGVSQSPSNKVTEKGKDVELRCDPISGHTALYWYRQSLGQGLEFLIYFQGNSAPDKSGLPSDRFSAERTGGSVSTLTIQRTQQEDSAVYLCASSPWGGKETQYFGPGTRLLVL.

The J gene is TRBJ1-1, the V gene TRBV4-2, with D hard to call. The CDR3 contains 12 residues. Germline V gene lookup returns CDR1 LGHNA and CDR2 YNFKEQ. Trimming cost V 4 bases and J 10 bases, with 13 bases left between them. CDR3 residues: CASSPDFLLAFF. The DNA of the CDR3 is TGTGCCAGCAGCCCCGACTTCTTGTTAGCTTTCTTT.

This clonotype was found many times. The J gene is TRBJ1-3, the V gene TRBV10-3; D unclear. The CDR3 totals 14 residues. Trimming stripped 3 bases from V and 0 bases from J, with 6 bases between. CDR1 is ENHRY and CDR2 is SYGVKD in the germline V gene. This chain's CDR3 is CAISDGNSGNTIYF. The CDR3 nucleotides are TGTGCCATCAGTGACGGGAACTCTGGAAACACCATATATTTT.

This clonotype was seen more than once but under ten times. The CDR3 sequence is CASSLDVGGGRSEQYF. CDR3 sequence (DNA): TGCGCCAGCAGCTTGGACGTCGGGGGCGGGCGATCCGAGCAGTACTTC. The V and J genes are TRBV5-1 and TRBJ2-7; D possibly matches TRBD1 or TRBD2 (6 bases each). The V end was cut by 0 bases, the J end by 6 bases, with 19 bases between. This CDR3 region has 16 residues. Germline CDR1 reads SGHRS; CDR2 reads YFSETQ.

The CDR3 nucleotides read TGTGCCAGCAGCCTTGGGGGTGGACCATGGTACGAGCAGTACTTC. Translation gives CASSLGGGPWYEQYF. This chain uses TRBV13 with TRBJ2-7; D may be TRBD1 or TRBD2 (5 bases each). Trimming stripped 5 bases from V and 4 bases from J, with 18 bases between. Germline CDR1 PRHDT, CDR2 FYEKMQ (reference sequence). The CDR3 consists of 15 residues.

The chain joins TRBV27 to TRBJ2-1; no firm D call. V was cut by 6 bases and J by 5 bases, with 17 bases left in between. CDR1 and CDR2 from the germline V gene are MNHEY and SMNVEV (reference sequence). This CDR3 region has 15 residues. CDR3 nucleotides: TGTGCCAGCAGACGCTATTCCCCGGACGACAATGAGCAGTTCTTC. Translating gives CASRRYSPDDNEQFF.

The chain uses TRBV27 and TRBJ2-3; weak D call: TRBD2 (6 bases). Per the germline V gene, CDR1 is MNHEY and CDR2 is SMNVEV (reference sequence). The CDR3 has 13 amino acids. The ends were cut back, 3 bases at V and 6 bases at J, with 10 bases in the middle. CDR3 DNA sequence: TGTGCCAGCAGTTTCCGGGAGCAGGATACGCAGTATTTT. This encodes CASSFREQDTQYF.

This clonotype was observed many times. The J gene is TRBJ1-5, the V gene TRBV20-1; 7 bases are shared with TRBD1. The germline V gene encodes CDR1 DFQATT and CDR2 SNEGSKA (reference sequence). There are 15 residues in the CDR3. Trimming removed 3 bases from V and 5 bases from J; junction bases left unmatched: 10. This CDR3 reads CSASYRGAIYQPQHF. CDR3 sequence (DNA): TGCAGTGCTAGCTACAGGGGAGCGATCTATCAGCCCCAGCATTTT.

The V gene is TRBV5-4, the J gene TRBJ1-1; D unresolved. Trimming removed 5 bases at V and 1 base at J, with 12 bases between. CDR3 length: 14 amino acids. The germline V gene encodes CDR1 SGHNT and CDR2 YYREEE (reference sequence). DNA of the CDR3: TGTGCCAGCAGGGGATCGAGAGGGAACACTGAAGCTTTCTTT. Its translation: CASRGSRGNTEAFF.

The chain couples TRBV12-3 or TRBV12-4 to TRBJ1-4; 7 bases are shared with TRBD1. CDR3 length: 17 residues. The V gene end was trimmed by 5 bases and the J gene end by 7 bases; junction bases not matched to a gene: 16. In DNA form, the CDR3 reads TGTGCCAGCAGTCTACAGTCCGGACAGGCGGCGGGTGAAAAACTGTTTTTT. Protein product: CASSLQSGQAAGEKLFF.

This clonotype was seen only a few times. This chain links TRBV7-2 with TRBJ2-1, with TRBD2 as a possible D gene (6 bases). The CDR3 extends over 13 amino acids. V gave up 0 bases and J gave up 9 bases, with 9 bases separating them. CDR1 and CDR2 from the germline V gene are SGHTA and FQGNSA. The DNA for the CDR3 is TGTGCCAGCAGCTTAGCCATGGAGGGTGAGCAGTTCTTC. It translates to CASSLAMEGEQFF.

This clonotype was counted only a few times. CDR3 sequence reads: CASSVDRINQPQHF. CDR3 nucleotide sequence: TGTGCCAGCAGCGTGGACAGAATCAATCAGCCCCAGCATTTT. This chain uses TRBV11-2 with TRBJ1-5; TRBD1 is a possible D gene (6 bases). Germline V gene data show CDR1 as SGHAT and CDR2 as FQNNGV. The CDR3 extends over 14 amino acids. Trimming cost V 5 bases and J 3 bases, with 11 bases left between them.

This clonotype was seen at least ten times. The rearrangement links TRBV27 to TRBJ2-1, with 14 bases matching TRBD2. The CDR3 spans 15 residues. The germline gives CDR1 MNHEY, CDR2 SMNVEV (reference sequence). Trimming took 6 bases from V and 5 from J; bases not matched to a gene: 3. The CDR3 nucleotides read TGTGCCAGCAGCCCGACTAGCGGGAGGGACAATGAGCAGTTCTTC. It translates to CASSPTSGRDNEQFF.

The genes are TRBV20-1 and TRBJ2-5, with 9 bases aligning to TRBD2. CDR3 length: 13 amino acids. The V gene's germline CDR1 is DFQATT and CDR2 SNEGSKA (reference sequence). V shed 5 bases, J shed 4 bases, and the junction held 5 bases outside the gene matches. CDR3: CSAQLAGIETQYF. The CDR3 DNA reads as TGCAGTGCTCAGCTAGCGGGAATAGAGACCCAGTACTTC.

This clonotype appeared a few times. The V and J genes are TRBV29-1 and TRBJ2-5; D call uncertain. Between the trimmed V and J ends, which lost 6 bases and 5 bases, there was a span of 16 bases. This CDR3 has 13 residues. CDR1 is SQVTM, CDR2 ANQGSEA, per germline. The CDR3 is CSVAVHPQETQYF. In nucleotides, the CDR3 is TGCAGCGTGGCGGTCCACCCACAGGAGACCCAGTACTTC.

This clonotype was recorded many times. The J gene is TRBJ2-7, the V gene TRBV20-1; D possibly corresponds to TRBD1 (6 bases). The V gene lost 6 bases and the J gene lost 3 bases, with 15 bases spanning the gap. Germline CDR1 DFQATT, CDR2 SNEGSKA (reference sequence). The CDR3 is 13 amino acids. The CDR3: CSATPTGLYEQYF. As DNA, the CDR3 is TGCAGTGCCACCCCCACAGGGCTCTACGAGCAGTACTTC.

For this clonotype: A read error may explain this, as a much larger clone is one base away. It is likely a read error, because the conserved phenylalanine at the end of the CDR3 is missing. The chain uses TRBV12-3 or TRBV12-4 and TRBJ2-1, with 10 nucleotides matching TRBD2. Gene TRBJ2-5 matches the end of the DNA better, so the J call may be wrong. This CDR3 has 16 residues. The chain's CDR3 is CASSLQTSGIQETQYL. The CDR3, as DNA: TGTGCCAGCAGTTTACAAACTAGCGGGATCCAAGAGACCCAGTACCTC.

This sequence joins TRBV12-3 or TRBV12-4 and TRBJ2-1; weak D call: TRBD2 (6 bases). V lost 6 bases, J lost 0 bases, and 9 bases lay in between. The CDR3 is 14 amino acids. The CDR3 protein is CASSPGASYNEQFF. Written as DNA, the CDR3 is TGTGCCAGCAGCCCGGGAGCCTCCTACAATGAGCAGTTCTTC.

As concerns this clonotype: The junction departs from germline at one end; a sequencing error may be responsible. The rearrangement uses TRBV9 and TRBJ2-5, with D perhaps TRBD2 (6 bases). Germline lookup yields CDR1 SGDLS and CDR2 YYNGEE. The CDR3 contains 17 residues. CDR3 DNA: TGTGCCAACAGCCAAGGGGCGGCTAGCGACTTCCAAGAGACCCAGTACTTC. Its translation: CANSQGAASDFQETQYF.

This clonotype has only a few counts. A much larger clone differs by one base, so this may be a read error. The CDR3 loop reads CATSRFKRGSYEQYF. The CDR3 coding sequence is TGTGCCACCAGCAGGTTTAAGAGGGGATCCTACGAGCAGTACTTC. J is TRBJ2-7 and V is TRBV15, with D perhaps assigned TRBD1 or TRBD2 (5 bases each). V was cut by 3 bases and J by 1 base, with 13 bases left in between. The CDR3 covers 15 residues. Per germline, CDR1 LNHNV and CDR2 YYDKDF (reference sequence).

The chain links TRBV6-1 to TRBJ1-5; D uncertain. CDR1 MNHNS and CDR2 SASEGT come from the germline V gene. The CDR3 totals 12 residues. Trimming removed 6 bases at V and 3 bases at J, with 6 bases between. The CDR3 region is CASRQANQPQHF. CDR3 nucleotide sequence: TGTGCCAGCAGGCAGGCCAATCAGCCCCAGCATTTT.

This clonotype has a count of ten or more. The V and J genes are TRBV5-1 and TRBJ2-5, with 10 bases lining up with TRBD1. From germline, CDR1 is SGHRS and CDR2 YFSETQ. The CDR3 spans 14 residues. Losses at the gene ends were 9 bases for V and 4 bases for J; bases not matched to a gene: 9. The CDR3 coding sequence is TGCGCCACCAGACAGGGGGCCGGAGGAGAGACCCAGTACTTC. Translating gives CATRQGAGGETQYF.

This clonotype was counted at least ten times. The chain joins TRBV29-1 to TRBJ2-2; the D is unclear. V gave up 4 bases and J gave up 8 bases, with 8 bases separating them. The germline V gene encodes CDR1 SQVTM and CDR2 ANQGSEA. The CDR3 totals 11 residues. The chain's CDR3 is CSVGEWGELFF. CDR3 bases: TGCAGCGTTGGCGAGTGGGGGGAGCTGTTTTTT.

This clonotype is labeled as medium-sized. The V and J genes are TRBV2 and TRBJ1-6; D is uncertain. The ends were cut back, 7 bases at V and 5 bases at J, with 18 bases in the middle. Germline loops: CDR1 SNHLY, CDR2 FYNNEI. This CDR3 has 16 amino acids. The CDR3 DNA sequence: TGTGCCAGCACGGAAGAAGACCTCAGGAATAATTCACCCCTCCACTTT. Its protein product is CASTEEDLRNNSPLHF.

This clonotype has only a few counts. The chain uses TRBV20-1 and TRBJ1-3; perhaps TRBD1 as D (6 bases). The CDR3 totals 16 residues. V lost 1 base and J lost 2, with 15 bases in between. CDR1 DFQATT and CDR2 SNEGSKA come from the germline V gene (reference sequence). The CDR3 bases are TGCAGTGCTAGAGGTCCTATAGGGGGTCCTGGAAACACCATATATTTT. Translation: CSARGPIGGPGNTIYF.

The chain has TRBV27 and TRBJ1-2, with D hard to call. CDR1 and CDR2 (germline): MNHEY, SMNVEV (reference sequence). CDR3 length: 13 amino acids. Deletions cut 3 bases from V and 7 bases from J, with 12 bases between. The CDR3 reads CASSFEGSRGYTF. In nucleotides, the CDR3 is TGTGCCAGCAGTTTTGAAGGGTCGCGTGGCTACACCTTC.

This clonotype was seen ten or more times. This sequence joins TRBV5-1 and TRBJ1-1; D is perhaps TRBD1 (6 bases). Germline V gene sequence: CDR1 SGHRS, CDR2 YFSETQ. V was pared by 4 bases and J by 1 base, with 11 bases between. The CDR3 runs 14 residues. The CDR3 DNA follows: TGCGCCAGCAGCATAAGACAGGCGAACACTGAAGCTTTCTTT. Translated: CASSIRQANTEAFF. Combining the CDR3 with reference TRBV5-1 and TRBJ1-1 gives the whole variable domain KAGVTQTPRYLIKTRGQQVTLSCSPISGHRSVSWYQQTPGQGLQFLFEYFSETQRNKGNFPGRFSGRQFSNSRSEMNVSTLELGDSALYLCASSIRQANTEAFFGQGTRLTVV.

In this sample, this clonotype turned up many times. V gene TRBV28 combines with J gene TRBJ1-2; D is unclear. There are 12 residues in the CDR3. From germline, CDR1 is MDHEN and CDR2 SYDVKM. The germline V and J ends were trimmed by 3 bases and 4 bases, with 6 bases remaining between them. The CDR3 bases are TGTGCCAGCAGTTTCAGATCCTATGGCTACACCTTC. This encodes CASSFRSYGYTF.